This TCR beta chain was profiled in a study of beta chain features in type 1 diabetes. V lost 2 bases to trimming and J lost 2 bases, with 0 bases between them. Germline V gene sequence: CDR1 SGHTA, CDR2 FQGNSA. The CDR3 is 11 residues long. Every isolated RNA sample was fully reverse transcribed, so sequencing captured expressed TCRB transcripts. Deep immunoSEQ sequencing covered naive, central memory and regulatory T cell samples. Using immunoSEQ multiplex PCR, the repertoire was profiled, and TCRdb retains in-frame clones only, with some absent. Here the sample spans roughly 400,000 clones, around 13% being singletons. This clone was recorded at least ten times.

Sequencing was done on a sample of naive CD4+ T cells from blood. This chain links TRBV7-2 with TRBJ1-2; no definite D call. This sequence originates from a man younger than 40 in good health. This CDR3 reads CASSLNYGYTF. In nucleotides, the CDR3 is TGTGCCAGCAGCTTAAACTATGGCTACACCTTC.